The 31 T cell receptor beta chains below were found in one sample sequenced in a study of shared clonotypes between healthy human individuals. The protocol was immunoSEQ multiplex PCR, while the TCRdb copy is restricted to in-frame clones and leaves out a portion. The data contain around 2.1 million clones, 85% to 95% of them singletons. The naive CD8 population came from CD45RO-negative cells selected for CCR7, without terminally differentiated effector memory CD45RA+ cells. Source material: naive CD8+ T cells from PBMCs. These receptors originate from a man between 18 and 35 years old in good health. Some clones in this sample may be carry-over from other donors' samples.

This chain joins TRBV6-1 and TRBJ2-7, with D tentatively TRBD1 (6 bases). V lost 4 bases, J lost 10 bases, and 17 bases lay in between. The CDR3 spans 13 residues. Germline values: CDR1 MNHNS, CDR2 SASEGT. CDR3 nucleotides: TGTGCCAGCAGTGGTTGGGGGCCGGATTCTCAGTACTTC. Translated, it gives CASSGWGPDSQYF.

The V gene is TRBV9, the J gene TRBJ2-1, with 10 positions matching TRBD1. This CDR3 has 15 amino acids. Germline-derived CDR1 and CDR2 are SGDLS and YYNGEE. With V trimmed by 1 base and J by 6 bases, 4 bases remained unmatched. DNA of the CDR3: TGTGCCAGCAGCGTATGGGACAGGGGTTTCAATGAGCAGTTCTTC. Translated, it gives CASSVWDRGFNEQFF. Using reference TRBV9 and TRBJ2-1 for the parts outside the CDR3, the full variable domain is DSGVTQTPKHLITATGQRVTLRCSPRSGDLSVYWYQQSLDQGLQFLIQYYNGEERAKGNILERFSAQQFPDLHSELNLSSLELGDSALYFCASSVWDRGFNEQFFGPGTRLTVL.

This sequence joins TRBV7-9 and TRBJ2-3; the D gene could be TRBD1 or TRBD2 (5 bases each). V was trimmed by 8 bases and J by 0 bases, leaving 24 bases between them. Germline V gene lookup returns CDR1 SEHNR and CDR2 FQNEAQ (reference sequence). There are 18 residues in the CDR3. The CDR3 spells CASRLPGDGRSSTDTQYF. For the CDR3, the DNA is TGTGCCAGCCGACTCCCCGGGGACGGCCGATCTAGCACAGATACGCAGTATTTT. The entire variable domain, with the rest obtained from reference TRBV7-9 and TRBJ2-3, is as follows: DTGVSQNPRHKITKRGQNVTFRCDPISEHNRLYWYRQTLGQGPEFLTYFQNEAQLEKSRLLSDRFSAERPKGSFSTLEIQRTEQGDSAMYLCASRLPGDGRSSTDTQYFGPGTRLTVL.

This clone was observed a handful of times. Other DNA sequences of this sample code for an identical CDR3. The chain links TRBV27 to TRBJ2-2; unclear D gene. Germline V CDR1 and CDR2: MNHEY, SMNVEV (reference sequence). The CDR3 is made up of 12 amino acids. The germline V and J ends were trimmed by 2 bases and 7 bases, with 5 bases remaining between them. The CDR3 protein is CASSLLGGELFF. The CDR3, as DNA: TGTGCCAGCAGTTTACTTGGCGGGGAGCTGTTTTTT.

The chain employs TRBV7-9 and TRBJ1-4; TRBD1 matches 7 bases. The ends lost 5 bases at V and 3 bases at J; junction bases unmatched: 9. The CDR3 runs to 16 residues. CDR1 SEHNR and CDR2 FQNEAQ come from the germline V gene (reference sequence). CDR3 coding DNA: TGTGCCAGCAGCGCGGTCAGGGGGTCTGCTAATGAAAAACTGTTTTTT. As protein: CASSAVRGSANEKLFF.

This clone was observed a single time. The chain links TRBV19 to TRBJ1-5; D gene uncertain. Trimming stripped 7 bases from V and 9 bases from J, with 13 bases between. This CDR3 is built from 12 residues. Germline assignment: CDR1 LNHDA and CDR2 SQIVND (reference sequence). CDR3 sequence (DNA): TGTGCCAGTACCGATCCGGGCTGGCCCCAGCATTTT. Protein: CASTDPGWPQHF. The full variable domain, rest sourced from reference TRBV19 and TRBJ1-5, is DGGITQSPKYLFRKEGQNVTLSCEQNLNHDAMYWYRQDPGQGLRLIYYSQIVNDFQKGDIAEGYSVSREKKESFPLTVTSAQKNPTAFYLCASTDPGWPQHFGDGTRLSIL.

The V call is TRBV11-1, the J call TRBJ2-1, with 15 bases that match TRBD2. Unmatched junction bases numbered 11, after V lost 1 base and J lost 10 bases. The CDR3 consists of 18 residues. Germline loops: CDR1 SGHAT, CDR2 FQDESV (reference sequence). The CDR3 coding sequence is TGTGCCAGCAGCTTAGTGAGTTCGGTGGGACTAGCGGGAGGAGAGCAGTTCTTC. It yields the protein CASSLVSSVGLAGGEQFF.

The V and J genes are TRBV6-5 and TRBJ2-3; no clear D. The CDR3 length is 13 residues. Trimming cost V 3 bases and J 5 bases, with 9 bases left between them. Germline loops: CDR1 MNHEY, CDR2 SVGAGI. The CDR3 reads CASSYGAKDTQYF. CDR3 nucleotides: TGTGCCAGCAGTTATGGCGCGAAAGATACGCAGTATTTT.

The chain links TRBV28 to TRBJ2-7, with 9 bases identical to TRBD1. The CDR3 totals 14 residues. V lost 5 bases, J lost 6 bases, and 8 bases stayed unmatched. Germline V gene data show CDR1 as MDHEN and CDR2 as SYDVKM. CDR3 sequence reads: CASSATGQGGEQYF. CDR3 bases: TGTGCCAGCAGTGCGACGGGACAGGGAGGCGAGCAGTACTTC.

The chain couples TRBV5-1 to TRBJ2-7; TRBD2 is a possible D gene (6 bases). CDR3 length equals 15 residues. Between the trimmed V and J ends, which lost 1 base and 4 bases, there was a span of 15 bases. The germline CDR1 and CDR2 sequences are SGHRS and YFSETQ. CDR3: CASSLTRDWTYEQYF. The CDR3 DNA is TGCGCCAGCAGCTTGACCCGGGACTGGACTTACGAGCAGTACTTC.

This clone was seen a few times. The rearrangement links TRBV30 to TRBJ1-1; a possible D gene is TRBD1 (6 bases). Per the germline V gene, CDR1 is GTSNPN and CDR2 is SVGIG (reference sequence). The CDR3 sequence is 12 residues long. Trimming left V 3 bases short and J 3 bases short, with 8 bases between. The DNA of the CDR3 is TGTGCCTGGAGGACAGGCTACACTGAAGCTTTCTTT. It specifies CAWRTGYTEAFF.

V gene TRBV13 combines with J gene TRBJ2-1, with D maybe TRBD1 (5 bases). CDR3 size: 14 residues. The V and J ends lost 6 bases and 8 bases respectively, with 17 bases between them. The V gene's germline CDR1 is PRHDT and CDR2 FYEKMQ (reference sequence). The CDR3 reads CASRERGSIDEQFF. The DNA for the CDR3 is TGTGCCAGCAGGGAAAGGGGAAGTATTGATGAGCAGTTCTTC. Based on the CDR3 plus reference TRBV13 and TRBJ2-1, the full variable domain is AAGVIQSPRHLIKEKRETATLKCYPIPRHDTVYWYQQGPGQDPQFLISFYEKMQSDKGSIPDRFSAQQFSDYHSELNMSSLELGDSALYFCASRERGSIDEQFFGPGTRLTVL.

On this clone itself: A read error may account for a junction end that differs from germline. This rearrangement joins TRBV4-3 to TRBJ2-5, with TRBD1 as a possible D gene (5 bases). The germline V gene has CDR1 LGHNA and CDR2 YSLEER. The CDR3 totals 15 residues. The CDR3 region has the DNA TGCGCCAGCAGTCAAGTTACAGGTGCACAAGAGACCCAGTACTTC. Translating it yields CASSQVTGAQETQYF.

This sequence joins TRBV7-3 and TRBJ2-2, with 7 bases matching TRBD1. CDR1 and CDR2 (germline): SGHTA, FQGTGA. This CDR3 comprises 15 residues. V lost 5 bases to trimming and J lost 3 bases; unmatched junction nucleotides: 6. The CDR3, as DNA: TGTGCCAGCAGCCTCGGGACAGAGTACACCGGGGAGCTGTTTTTT. Amino acid sequence: CASSLGTEYTGELFF. Together with reference TRBV7-3 and TRBJ2-2, the CDR3 gives the full variable domain: GAGVSQTPSNKVTEKGKYVELRCDPISGHTALYWYRQSLGQGPEFLIYFQGTGAADDSGLPNDRFFAVRPEGSVSTLKIQRTERGDSAVYLCASSLGTEYTGELFFGEGSRLTVL.

V and J are TRBV29-1 and TRBJ2-1; D unclear. The CDR3 spans 13 residues. CDR1 and CDR2 (germline): SQVTM, ANQGSEA. V gave up 4 bases and J gave up 2 bases, with 9 bases separating them. The CDR3 DNA is TGCAGCGTTGCGGTGATGGCCTACAATGAGCAGTTCTTC. It specifies CSVAVMAYNEQFF.

The chain uses TRBV7-3 and TRBJ2-7; D could derive from TRBD1 or TRBD2 (5 bases each). CDR1 and CDR2 from the germline V gene are SGHTA and FQGTGA. The ends were cut back, 4 bases at V and 1 base at J, with 14 bases in the middle. This CDR3 has 15 residues. CDR3 in amino acids: CASSSGASRSYEQYF. The CDR3 region has the DNA TGTGCCAGCAGCTCCGGGGCTAGCCGGTCCTACGAGCAGTACTTC.

The V and J genes are TRBV28 and TRBJ2-3; possibly TRBD1 or TRBD2 for D (6 bases each). Germline V CDR1 and CDR2: MDHEN, SYDVKM. There are 16 residues in the CDR3. V was clipped by 1 base and J by 3 bases, with 14 bases between them. This chain's CDR3 is CASSLLGGRTTDTQYF. Here the CDR3 DNA reads TGTGCCAGCAGTTTATTGGGGGGCCGGACGACAGATACGCAGTATTTT.

The rearrangement links TRBV10-3 to TRBJ1-2; D unclear. CDR1 is ENHRY and CDR2 is SYGVKD in the germline V gene. The CDR3 has 12 residues. V lost 3 bases and J 8 bases, leaving 10 bases between the germline ends. The CDR3 reads CAISDDTVGYTF. The CDR3 DNA reads as TGTGCCATCAGTGATGACACAGTAGGCTACACCTTC.

This rearrangement joins TRBV6-6 to TRBJ2-7; TRBD2 aligns across 8 bases. CDR1 is MNHNY and CDR2 is SVGAGI in the germline V gene (reference sequence). The CDR3 spans 16 residues. After removal of 4 bases from V and 6 bases from J, the junction contained 14 bases not matched to a gene. The CDR3 spells CASSWGVQAAGGEQYF. CDR3 coding DNA: TGTGCCAGCAGTTGGGGCGTCCAGGCTGCGGGAGGCGAGCAGTACTTC.

V and J are TRBV14 and TRBJ2-3; no clear D. V lost 0 bases and J 4 bases, leaving 11 bases between the germline ends. The germline V gene encodes CDR1 SGHDN and CDR2 FVKESK. The CDR3 has 15 residues. The CDR3, as DNA: TGTGCCAGCAGCCAAGATAGCCTAGTATCAGATACGCAGTATTTT. It translates to CASSQDSLVSDTQYF.

The chain joins TRBV19 to TRBJ2-7; 8 positions agree with TRBD2. The CDR3 is made up of 13 amino acids. V shed 10 bases, J shed 4 bases, and the junction held 9 bases outside the gene matches. The germline CDR1 and CDR2 sequences are LNHDA and SQIVND (reference sequence). CDR3 residues: CATAPREEYEQYF. The CDR3 coding sequence is TGTGCCACCGCCCCGCGGGAGGAGTACGAGCAGTACTTC.

This clone has a single count. This rearrangement joins TRBV19 to TRBJ1-1; no reliable D call. Germline CDR1 LNHDA, CDR2 SQIVND (reference sequence). The CDR3 spans 14 residues. The V gene lost 6 bases and the J gene lost 0 bases, with 11 bases spanning the gap. This CDR3 is CASSLYRVNTEAFF. The CDR3 DNA reads as TGTGCCAGTAGCCTTTACAGAGTGAACACTGAAGCTTTCTTT.

This clone has only one observation. The chain joins TRBV7-9 to TRBJ2-2; 7 nucleotides match TRBD2. The J segment lost 8 bases and the V segment lost 5 bases, leaving 17 bases of the junction unmatched. CDR1 SEHNR and CDR2 FQNEAQ come from the germline V gene (reference sequence). The CDR3 extends over 17 amino acids. Here the CDR3 DNA reads TGTGCCAGCAGCCCGATTCTGGCGGGAGCGGAACCGGGGGAGCTGTTTTTT. This sequence encodes CASSPILAGAEPGELFF.

This clone was picked up one time. The same CDR3 is also encoded by other DNA sequences in this sample. The rearrangement joins TRBV4-1 to TRBJ1-2; the D gene is possibly TRBD1 (5 bases). Trimming pared 3 bases from V and 2 bases from J, leaving 16 bases between. CDR1 and CDR2 (germline): MGHRA, YSYEKL. The CDR3 loop spans 16 amino acids. The CDR3 sequence: CASSQVGRDGNYGYTF. The DNA of the CDR3 is TGCGCCAGCAGCCAGGTCGGTCGGGACGGAAACTATGGCTACACCTTC.

J is TRBJ1-2 and V is TRBV25-1; D unclear. CDR3 length equals 13 residues. Germline CDR1 is MGHDK and CDR2 is SYGVNS. Trimming took 1 base from V and 1 from J, leaving 4 bases between them. CDR3 DNA: TGTGCCAGCAGTGAATCTTATAACTATGGCTACACCTTC. Encoded protein: CASSESYNYGYTF.

This chain connects TRBV6-1 to TRBJ2-2; maybe TRBD2 (6 bases). CDR3 length: 14 residues. V was cut by 6 bases and J by 6 bases, with 14 bases left in between. Germline CDR1 and CDR2: MNHNS and SASEGT. This CDR3 is CASRGQRVAGELFF. CDR3 bases: TGTGCCAGCAGAGGGCAGCGGGTCGCCGGGGAGCTGTTTTTT.

This chain links TRBV11-2 with TRBJ2-7; no definite D call. V lost 1 base to trimming and J lost 3 bases, with 13 bases between them. CDR1 SGHAT and CDR2 FQNNGV come from the germline V gene. The CDR3 is 15 residues long. The DNA of the CDR3 is TGTGCCAGCAGCTTAGGTTTGGAGCTAAACTACGAGCAGTACTTC. The encoded protein is CASSLGLELNYEQYF.

This sequence joins TRBV7-9 and TRBJ2-7, with a possible D match to TRBD2 (6 bases). V lost 4 bases and J 5 bases, leaving 12 bases between the germline ends. The CDR3 is 13 residues long. Germline V gene data show CDR1 as SEHNR and CDR2 as FQNEAQ (reference sequence). CDR3 residues: CASSSRDFDEQYF. The CDR3 DNA sequence: TGTGCCAGCAGCTCCCGGGACTTTGACGAGCAGTACTTC.

The chain couples TRBV10-3 to TRBJ1-5, with a possible D match to TRBD1 (6 bases). Trimming removed 6 bases at V and 4 bases at J, with 13 bases between. The CDR3 is made up of 14 amino acids. Germline V gene data show CDR1 as ENHRY and CDR2 as SYGVKD. Written as DNA, the CDR3 is TGTGCCATCAGCGGGTACAGGGTTAATCAGCCCCAGCATTTT. This encodes CAISGYRVNQPQHF.

The rearrangement joins TRBV4-1 to TRBJ2-1; 9 bases are a match to TRBD2. Looked up from germline, CDR1 is MGHRA and CDR2 is YSYEKL. The CDR3 sequence is 15 residues long. V shed 4 bases, J shed 4 bases, and the junction held 5 bases outside the gene matches. The CDR3 sequence is CASSPLAGPYNEQFF. The CDR3 nucleotides are TGCGCCAGCAGCCCGCTAGCGGGGCCTTACAATGAGCAGTTCTTC.

The chain joins TRBV19 to TRBJ1-2; D is uncertain. Germline V gene data show CDR1 as LNHDA and CDR2 as SQIVND (reference sequence). The CDR3 is made up of 11 amino acids. V was shortened by 4 bases and J by 8 bases, with 8 bases between the two germline ends. In nucleotides, the CDR3 is TGTGCCAGTAGTAGTGGTTGGGGCTACACCTTC. Amino acid sequence: CASSSGWGYTF.